Following are 32 T cell receptor beta chains from one sample sequenced in a study of shared clonotypes between healthy human individuals (dated by TCRdb to the early 2020s). CD8 naive samples were obtained by positive selection for CCR7 among CD45RO-negative cells, yielding a CD45RA+CCR7+ population from which TemRA cells were excluded. The library was generated by the immunoSEQ multiplex PCR assay. The table was pulled from immuneACCESS by TCRdb, which kept in-frame rearrangements only. Such tables lose some clones; where checked, under half of the loss comes from unresolved V genes, and the rest has no known cause. Across this sample there are about 580,000 clones, with nearly 98% seen only once. 0.3% of the sample goes to the ten largest clones. What was sequenced was naive CD8+ T cells sorted from blood. Sample cell subset or site, as interpreted from the label and publication: CD45RA+CCR7+. These receptors originate from a man aged 25 to 40 in good health.

V is TRBV4-1 and J is TRBJ2-5; TRBD1 matches 7 bases. The J segment lost 2 bases and the V segment lost 1 base, leaving 4 bases of the junction unmatched. CDR1 MGHRA and CDR2 YSYEKL come from the germline V gene. The CDR3 sequence is 15 residues long. CDR3 DNA sequence: TGCGCCAGCAGCCAAGGGGACAGAGAACAAGAGACCCAGTACTTC. Translated, it gives CASSQGDREQETQYF.

This chain joins TRBV5-1 and TRBJ1-1; D is ambiguous. The length of the CDR3 is 14 residues. From germline, CDR1 is SGHRS and CDR2 YFSETQ. V lost 2 bases and J 0 bases, leaving 8 bases between the germline ends. The CDR3 nucleotides are TGCGCCAGCAGCTTTTCCCCGGTGAACACTGAAGCTTTCTTT. Translated, it gives CASSFSPVNTEAFF.

The V and J genes are TRBV11-2 and TRBJ2-7; 7 bases are shared with TRBD1. The germline gives CDR1 SGHAT, CDR2 FQNNGV. The CDR3 has 15 amino acids. After removal of 1 base from V and 7 bases from J, the junction contained 10 bases not matched to a gene. In DNA, the CDR3 is TGTGCCAGCAGCTTAGCCTGGGCAGGGGGTTGGGAGCAGTACTTC. Amino acid sequence: CASSLAWAGGWEQYF.

V gene TRBV2 combines with J gene TRBJ1-2; TRBD1 matches at 11 bases. This CDR3 is built from 16 residues. With 8 bases clipped from V and 3 bases from J, the junction kept 11 bases outside the gene matches. Germline V gives CDR1 SNHLY, CDR2 FYNNEI. The CDR3 DNA follows: TGTGCCAGCTCCCCCGGACAGGGGGCGGGGGACTATGGCTACACCTTC. It specifies CASSPGQGAGDYGYTF.

The CDR3: CASRTSGSSLYEQYF. CDR3 bases: TGTGCCAGCCGGACTAGCGGGAGTTCCCTCTACGAGCAGTACTTC. This chain links TRBV27 with TRBJ2-7; TRBD2 aligns across 13 bases. J was trimmed by 3 bases and V by 8 bases; bases with no gene match: 7. Germline assignment: CDR1 MNHEY and CDR2 SMNVEV (reference sequence). CDR3 size: 15 residues.

The rearrangement links TRBV7-6 to TRBJ2-1; no clear D gene. V lost 3 bases and J lost 0, with 3 bases in between. Looked up from germline, CDR1 is SGHVS and CDR2 is FNYEAQ. CDR3 length equals 13 residues. CDR3 sequence: CASSFSSYNEQFF. Written as DNA, the CDR3 is TGTGCCAGCAGCTTTAGCTCCTACAATGAGCAGTTCTTC. Looking up the rest from reference TRBV7-6 and TRBJ2-1 gives the full variable domain: GAGVSQSPRYKVTKRGQDVALRCDPISGHVSLYWYRQALGQGPEFLTYFNYEAQQDKSGLPNDRFSAERPEGSISTLTIQRTEQRDSAMYRCASSFSSYNEQFFGPGTRLTVL.

The chain uses TRBV29-1 and TRBJ1-3; the D is unclear. The CDR3 consists of 13 residues. Trimming shortened V by 4 bases and J by 0 bases, and 7 bases separated the two germline ends. The germline CDR1 and CDR2 sequences are SQVTM and ANQGSEA. CDR3: CSVVGPSGNTIYF. CDR3 bases: TGCAGCGTTGTAGGCCCCTCTGGAAACACCATATATTTT. The full variable domain, completed using reference TRBV29-1 and TRBJ1-3, is SAVISQKPSRDICQRGTSLTIQCQVDSQVTMMFWYRQQPGQSLTLIATANQGSEATYESGFVIDKFPISRPNLTFSTLTVSNMSPEDSSIYLCSVVGPSGNTIYFGEGSWLTVV.

V is TRBV6-1 and J is TRBJ2-7, with TRBD2 identical over 8 bases. Germline V gene sequence: CDR1 MNHNS, CDR2 SASEGT. The V and J ends lost 10 bases and 0 bases, in that order; junction bases with no gene match: 11. This CDR3 contains 15 residues. Written as DNA, the CDR3 is TGTGCCACCGTGCGGGGGGCGCCCAGCTCCTACGAGCAGTACTTC. Its protein product is CATVRGAPSSYEQYF.

This clone was picked up one time. The chain employs TRBV7-2 and TRBJ2-3, with 12 positions matching TRBD1. Germline-derived CDR1 and CDR2 are SGHTA and FQGNSA. The CDR3 consists of 17 residues. V lost 4 bases to trimming and J lost 1 base; unmatched junction nucleotides: 6. CDR3 region: CASSSMGQGAGTDTQYF. CDR3 in DNA: TGTGCCAGCAGCTCCATGGGACAGGGGGCTGGCACAGATACGCAGTATTTT. Based on the CDR3 plus reference TRBV7-2 and TRBJ2-3, the full variable domain is GAGVSQSPSNKVTEKGKDVELRCDPISGHTALYWYRQSLGQGLEFLIYFQGNSAPDKSGLPSDRFSAERTGGSVSTLTIQRTQQEDSAVYLCASSSMGQGAGTDTQYFGPGTRLTVL.

This clone has only one observation. The chain couples TRBV2 to TRBJ1-5; unclear D gene. CDR3 length equals 13 residues. The germline CDR1 and CDR2 sequences are SNHLY and FYNNEI. V was trimmed by 5 bases and J by 6 bases, leaving 11 bases between them. This CDR3 is CASSFPGGQPQHF. Here the CDR3 DNA reads TGTGCCAGCAGTTTTCCAGGAGGTCAGCCCCAGCATTTT.

This chain links TRBV11-2 with TRBJ2-2; D is unresolved. CDR1 and CDR2 from the germline V gene are SGHAT and FQNNGV. This CDR3 comprises 12 residues. With 4 bases removed from V and 5 bases from J, the gap between germline ends came to 5 bases. CDR3 sequence reads: CASSSRTGELFF. CDR3 DNA sequence: TGTGCCAGCAGCTCCCGTACCGGGGAGCTGTTTTTT.

The chain uses TRBV12-5 and TRBJ1-2; D call uncertain. V gave up 1 base and J gave up 6 bases, with 9 bases separating them. Germline V gives CDR1 LGHNT, CDR2 FRNRAP. This CDR3 is 13 amino acids long. This CDR3 reads CASGLGARNGYTF. For the CDR3, the DNA is TGTGCTAGTGGTTTGGGGGCTCGCAATGGCTACACCTTC.

Remarks on this clone: The same CDR3 also results from other DNA sequences found in this sample. V is TRBV27 and J is TRBJ2-7, with D perhaps matching TRBD1 or TRBD2 (5 bases each). Trimming stripped 2 bases from V and 0 bases from J, with 5 bases between. This CDR3 has 13 residues. Germline V CDR1 and CDR2: MNHEY, SMNVEV (reference sequence). The CDR3 is CASSLGTSYEQYF. For the CDR3, the DNA is TGTGCCAGCAGTTTAGGGACCTCCTACGAGCAGTACTTC.

J is TRBJ1-3 and V is TRBV5-6; 7 nucleotides align to TRBD1. The CDR3 length is 14 residues. Per the germline V gene, CDR1 is SGHDT and CDR2 is YYEEEE. V shed 0 bases and J 4 bases; nucleotides not matched to a gene: 1. The CDR3 loop reads CASSLDRGGNTIYF. CDR3 in DNA: TGTGCCAGCAGCTTGGACAGGGGAGGAAACACCATATATTTT.

The J gene is TRBJ1-5, the V gene TRBV5-5; tentatively, D is TRBD1 (6 bases). The CDR3 runs 16 residues. V was cut by 1 base and J by 3 bases, with 14 bases left in between. Germline V gene lookup returns CDR1 SGHKS and CDR2 YYEKEE (reference sequence). CDR3 nucleotide sequence: TGTGCCAGCAGCTTGTCGGACAGCCTTTCCAATCAGCCCCAGCATTTT. Translated, it gives CASSLSDSLSNQPQHF.

The chain is built from TRBV10-2 and TRBJ2-7, with 8 bases aligning to TRBD2. CDR3 length: 14 residues. V gave up 4 bases and J gave up 5 bases; unmatched junction bases: 7. Germline CDR1 reads WSHSY; CDR2 reads SAAADI. The CDR3 loop is CASSASGSGNEQYF. Written as DNA, the CDR3 is TGCGCCAGCAGTGCGAGCGGGAGCGGGAACGAGCAGTACTTC.

The chain has TRBV25-1 and TRBJ1-1, with TRBD1 identical over 7 bases. Germline V gene lookup returns CDR1 MGHDK and CDR2 SYGVNS. The CDR3 is 13 amino acids. V trimming: 3 bases; J trimming: 4 bases; junction bases outside the gene matches: 2. The CDR3: CASSDQGVTEAFF. The CDR3 coding sequence is TGTGCCAGCAGTGACCAGGGGGTCACTGAAGCTTTCTTT.

V gene TRBV11-3 combines with J gene TRBJ2-1, with 7 bases that match TRBD2. Germline lookup yields CDR1 SGHNT and CDR2 YENEEA. The length of the CDR3 is 14 residues. The V gene end was trimmed by 4 bases and the J gene end by 3 bases; junction bases not matched to a gene: 3. The CDR3 protein is CASSSLAGYNEQFF. CDR3 sequence (DNA): TGTGCCAGCAGCTCCTTAGCGGGCTACAATGAGCAGTTCTTC.

The rearrangement uses TRBV5-1 and TRBJ2-7; either TRBD1 or TRBD2 may fit D (6 bases each). V was shortened by 0 bases and J by 3 bases, with 22 bases between the two germline ends. There are 18 residues in the CDR3. CDR1 and CDR2 (germline): SGHRS, YFSETQ. DNA of the CDR3: TGCGCCAGCAGCTTGGGACAGGCCCTGCGAATGGGGGGCTACGAGCAGTACTTC. This gives the protein CASSLGQALRMGGYEQYF. The full variable domain, completed using reference TRBV5-1 and TRBJ2-7, is KAGVTQTPRYLIKTRGQQVTLSCSPISGHRSVSWYQQTPGQGLQFLFEYFSETQRNKGNFPGRFSGRQFSNSRSEMNVSTLELGDSALYLCASSLGQALRMGGYEQYFGPGTRLTVT.

This chain links TRBV6-5 with TRBJ2-5; TRBD2 might be the D (6 bases). CDR3 length: 14 amino acids. In germline, CDR1 is MNHEY, CDR2 SVGAGI. V gave up 4 bases and J gave up 1 base, with 10 bases separating them. CDR3 DNA: TGTGCCAGCAGTTCAGGGAGGAGCCAAGAGACCCAGTACTTC. Translation gives CASSSGRSQETQYF.

The chain employs TRBV13 and TRBJ2-7, with TRBD2 matching 11 bases. This CDR3 has 15 residues. V shed 6 bases, J shed 3 bases, and the junction held 7 bases outside the gene matches. The germline gives CDR1 PRHDT, CDR2 FYEKMQ (reference sequence). The CDR3 loop reads CASRDTGTSGYEQYF. Here the CDR3 DNA reads TGTGCCAGCAGAGATACCGGGACTAGCGGCTACGAGCAGTACTTC.

This chain connects TRBV11-2 to TRBJ2-5; D might be TRBD2 (5 bases). This CDR3 spans 14 amino acids. CDR1 and CDR2 from the germline V gene are SGHAT and FQNNGV. V lost 2 bases and J 5 bases, leaving 12 bases between the germline ends. The CDR3 region has the DNA TGTGCCAGCAGCTTAAAGTTGCCGGGGGAGACCCAGTACTTC. Its translation: CASSLKLPGETQYF.

The CDR3 DNA reads as TGTGCCAGTAGTATAGACGCGCCCGGGACAGAAAGCAATCAGCCCCAGCATTTT. Translation gives CASSIDAPGTESNQPQHF. The chain uses TRBV19 and TRBJ1-5; 7 bases match TRBD1. The V gene end was trimmed by 0 bases and the J gene end by 1 base; junction bases not matched to a gene: 9. The CDR3 is 18 residues long. Germline V gene data show CDR1 as LNHDA and CDR2 as SQIVND (reference sequence).

Regarding this clone: Other DNA sequences in this specimen translate into the identical CDR3. This sequence joins TRBV29-1 and TRBJ2-2; D possibly matches TRBD1 or TRBD2 (5 bases each). The V gene's germline CDR1 is SQVTM and CDR2 ANQGSEA. Between the trimmed V and J ends, which lost 3 bases and 4 bases, there was a span of 6 bases. CDR3 length equals 12 residues. The CDR3 coding sequence is TGCAGCGTTGATGGGGGCACCGGGGAGCTGTTTTTT. Amino acids: CSVDGGTGELFF.

V is TRBV7-8 and J is TRBJ1-5; 9 bases map to TRBD1. Looked up from germline, CDR1 is SGHVS and CDR2 is FQNEAQ. Unmatched junction bases numbered 4, after V lost 5 bases and J lost 2 bases. The CDR3 is 15 residues long. This chain's CDR3 is CASSPRQGGNQPQHF. The CDR3 region has the DNA TGTGCCAGCAGCCCCCGACAGGGGGGCAATCAGCCCCAGCATTTT.

The rearrangement links TRBV6-5 to TRBJ2-5, with 10 bases that match TRBD2. J lost 4 bases, V lost 10 bases, and 6 bases had no gene match. The CDR3 length is 13 residues. Looked up from germline, CDR1 is MNHEY and CDR2 is SVGAGI. This CDR3 is CATSRLAGETQYF. CDR3 DNA sequence: TGTGCCACCTCCCGACTAGCGGGAGAGACCCAGTACTTC.

This clone has only one observation. The chain combines TRBV7-6 with TRBJ2-2, with TRBD2 matching over 10 bases. Germline assignment: CDR1 SGHVS and CDR2 FNYEAQ. Trimming removed 0 bases from V and 3 bases from J; junction bases left unmatched: 7. The CDR3 runs to 18 residues. The CDR3, as DNA: TGTGCCAGCAGCTTAGCGCCTCAAGGACTAGCGGACACCGGGGAGCTGTTTTTT. This gives the protein CASSLAPQGLADTGELFF. Looking up the rest from reference TRBV7-6 and TRBJ2-2 gives the full variable domain: GAGVSQSPRYKVTKRGQDVALRCDPISGHVSLYWYRQALGQGPEFLTYFNYEAQQDKSGLPNDRFSAERPEGSISTLTIQRTEQRDSAMYRCASSLAPQGLADTGELFFGEGSRLTVL.

V and J are TRBV27 and TRBJ2-3; unclear D gene. The CDR3 has 15 amino acids. Germline CDR1 is MNHEY and CDR2 is SMNVEV (reference sequence). Trimming removed 4 bases from V and 6 bases from J, with 17 bases in between. The CDR3 here is CASSSPRSPMDTQYF. Written as DNA, the CDR3 is TGTGCCAGCAGTTCCCCCCGATCTCCCATGGATACGCAGTATTTT.

The chain has TRBV19 and TRBJ2-1, with TRBD2 identical over 7 bases. This CDR3 has 16 residues. The V and J ends lost 3 bases and 4 bases, in that order; junction bases with no gene match: 9. The germline gives CDR1 LNHDA, CDR2 SQIVND (reference sequence). This chain's CDR3 is CASSIHPLAVYNEQFF. CDR3 nucleotide sequence: TGTGCCAGTAGTATTCACCCGCTAGCGGTTTACAATGAGCAGTTCTTC.

This chain links TRBV6-4 with TRBJ2-1; 8 nucleotides agree with TRBD1. CDR1 and CDR2 from the germline V gene are MRHNA and SNTAGT. This CDR3 is built from 14 residues. The ends lost 3 bases at V and 7 bases at J; junction bases unmatched: 5. The CDR3 nucleotides read TGTGCCAGCAGTGATGGGACAGGCCCGAATGAGCAGTTCTTC. Amino acids: CASSDGTGPNEQFF.

The chain joins TRBV11-2 to TRBJ2-3; no firm D call. The CDR3 contains 12 residues. V lost 3 bases and J 6 bases, leaving 7 bases between the germline ends. CDR1 SGHAT and CDR2 FQNNGV come from the germline V gene. The chain's CDR3 is CASSFPPDTQYF. The CDR3 nucleotides are TGTGCCAGCAGCTTCCCCCCGGATACGCAGTATTTT.

The chain employs TRBV7-9 and TRBJ2-5; 7 nucleotides line up with TRBD2. The ends lost 4 bases at V and 5 bases at J; junction bases unmatched: 13. This CDR3 spans 16 amino acids. Germline-derived CDR1 and CDR2 are SEHNR and FQNEAQ (reference sequence). In nucleotides, the CDR3 is TGTGCCAGCAGCTACCTATCTAGCGGAGCTCGGGAGACCCAGTACTTC. It encodes CASSYLSSGARETQYF.